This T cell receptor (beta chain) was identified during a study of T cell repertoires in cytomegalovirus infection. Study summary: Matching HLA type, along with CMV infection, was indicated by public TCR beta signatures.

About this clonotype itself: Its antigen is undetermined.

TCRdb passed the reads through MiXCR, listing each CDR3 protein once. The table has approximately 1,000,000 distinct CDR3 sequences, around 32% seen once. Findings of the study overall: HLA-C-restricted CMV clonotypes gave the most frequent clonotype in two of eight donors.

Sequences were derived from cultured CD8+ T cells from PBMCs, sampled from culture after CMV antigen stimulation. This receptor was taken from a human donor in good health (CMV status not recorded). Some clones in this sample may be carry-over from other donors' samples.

In nucleotides, the CDR3 is TGTGCCAGCAGCTCCGGACTAGCGGAGTACAATGAGCAGTTCTTC. Protein product: CASSSGLAEYNEQFF. This chain uses TRBV7-9 with TRBJ2-1; 10 bases line up with TRBD2. V dropped 4 bases and J dropped 4; count of bases not matched to a gene: 4. The germline CDR1 and CDR2 sequences are SEHNR and FQNEAQ (reference sequence). CDR3 length: 15 residues.